Presented here are 30 T cell receptor beta chains from one specimen sequenced in a study of T cells in Graves' hyperthyroidism and ophthalmopathy. Amplified regions were TCR beta CDR3 sequences from RNA transcripts. First-round RT-PCR with HTBI primers amplified the TCR CDR3 region. TCRdb re-derived calls from the multiplex PCR reads in MiXCR, one entry per CDR3 protein. Among about 600,000 distinct CDR3 sequences listed, 13% to 15% were seen once. The material sequenced was blood. The source is a woman aged 45-59 years with Graves' ophthalmopathy.

Details on this clonotype: A much larger clone is a single base away; this may be a read error. Likely a read error: the CDR3 ends without its conserved phenylalanine or tryptophan. The chain joins TRBV6-1 to TRBJ2-7, with a weak D call TRBD2 (5 bases). The V gene lost 2 bases and the J gene lost 4 bases, with 15 bases spanning the gap. This CDR3 region has 15 residues. The germline CDR1 and CDR2 sequences are MNHNS and SASEGT. The CDR3 region has the DNA TGTGCCAGCAGTGAATCCGGGAACGGAGTTTACGAGCAGTACTCC. Its protein is CASSESGNGVYEQYS.

Comments on this clonotype: A much larger clone sits a single nucleotide away, making a read error possible. V gene TRBV4-1 combines with J gene TRBJ2-1; D unresolved. Trimming removed 4 bases at V and 4 bases at J, with 17 bases between. The CDR3 length is 16 residues. Per germline, CDR1 MGHRA and CDR2 YSYEKL. As DNA, the CDR3 is TGCGCCAGCAGCCGGGTCGGAGCGCGACCTTACAATGAGCAGTTCTTC. This gives the protein CASSRVGARPYNEQFF.

This clonotype was detected many times. This sequence joins TRBV6-1 and TRBJ1-5, with D possibly TRBD1 on 6 matching bases. The CDR3 totals 13 residues. CDR1 MNHNS and CDR2 SASEGT come from the germline V gene. Trimming removed 3 bases at V and 7 bases at J, with 10 bases between. The DNA for the CDR3 is TGTGCCAGCAGTGAGTACAGGGACCAGCCCCAGCATTTT. This codes for CASSEYRDQPQHF.

In this sample, this clonotype turned up a few times. The chain employs TRBV18 and TRBJ2-1; 8 bases are a match to TRBD1. J lost 10 bases, V lost 2 bases, and 22 bases had no gene match. The CDR3 contains 19 residues. CDR1 is KGHSH and CDR2 is LQKENI in the germline V gene. The CDR3 reads CASSPLVVRSGQGAREQFF. The CDR3 DNA sequence: TGTGCCAGCTCACCATTGGTCGTTCGCTCCGGGCAGGGGGCGCGGGAGCAGTTCTTC.

On this clonotype: A much larger clone is a single base away; this may be a read error. This sequence joins TRBV2 and TRBJ1-1; TRBD1 matches 7 bases. The CDR3 spans 15 residues. Trimming took 8 bases from V and 1 from J; bases not matched to a gene: 10. CDR1 SNHLY and CDR2 FYNNEI come from the germline V gene. The DNA for the CDR3 is TGTGCCAGCGGTGGCCAGGGGGGGCGGAACACTGAAGCTTTCTTT. Amino acid sequence: CASGGQGGRNTEAFF.

This clonotype was seen more than once but under ten times. The rearrangement links TRBV15 to TRBJ1-2, with a tentative D call TRBD1 (6 bases). Germline V lookup: CDR1 LNHNV, CDR2 YYDKDF (reference sequence). The V and J ends lost 0 bases and 6 bases respectively, with 11 bases between them. This CDR3 is built from 14 residues. The CDR3 region has the DNA TGTGCCACCAGCAGAGAAGACAGGAGACATGGCTACACCTTC. It translates to CATSREDRRHGYTF.

Only a few counts were recorded for this clonotype. This sequence joins TRBV7-3 and TRBJ2-1, with 13 bases identical to TRBD2. J was trimmed by 2 bases and V by 5 bases; bases with no gene match: 12. CDR1 is SGHTA, CDR2 FQGTGA, per germline. The CDR3 length is 19 residues. DNA of the CDR3: TGTGCCAGCAGCCGCCTAGGGGGGACTAGCGGGAAAACCTACAATGAGCAGTTCTTC. Translated, it gives CASSRLGGTSGKTYNEQFF.

V is TRBV5-8 and J is TRBJ2-5; D might be TRBD2 (6 bases). The germline V gene encodes CDR1 SGHTS and CDR2 YDEGEE. V was cut by 0 bases and J by 2 bases, with 11 bases left in between. CDR3 length: 15 residues. CDR3 in amino acids: CASSLGRELQETQYF. Written as DNA, the CDR3 is TGTGCCAGCAGCTTGGGACGGGAGCTACAAGAGACCCAGTACTTC.

Concerning this clonotype: A much larger clonotype is one base distant, so this may be a read error. The chain carries TRBV11-3 and TRBJ2-7, with 7 bases that match TRBD2. V dropped 4 bases and J dropped 4; count of bases not matched to a gene: 13. Germline-derived CDR1 and CDR2 are SGHNT and YENEEA. The CDR3 sequence is 16 residues long. CDR3 region: CASSSDGRGIGYEQYF. As DNA, the CDR3 is TGTGCCAGCAGCTCCGATGGGAGGGGCATCGGATACGAGCAGTACTTC.

The chain combines TRBV12-3 or TRBV12-4 with TRBJ1-2; D remains ambiguous. Trimming stripped 6 bases from V and 4 bases from J, with 27 bases between. CDR3 length equals 18 residues. Written as DNA, the CDR3 is TGTGCCAGCAGACCTACTATCTCGGCGGAGCTCGGAGTCTATGGCTACACCTTC. It yields the protein CASRPTISAELGVYGYTF.

The rearrangement uses TRBV11-2 and TRBJ2-1; D possibly uses TRBD1 or TRBD2 (6 bases each). CDR3 length: 12 residues. The V end lost 2 bases, the J end lost 15 bases, and 14 bases lay between the germline ends. CDR1 is SGHAT, CDR2 FQNNGV, per germline. The CDR3 region has the DNA TGTGCCAGCAGCTTACGTCTGGGGGGCACGTTCTTC. This sequence encodes CASSLRLGGTFF.

The rearrangement uses TRBV19 and TRBJ1-4; D is unresolved. The CDR3 extends over 15 amino acids. Germline loops: CDR1 LNHDA, CDR2 SQIVND (reference sequence). V shed 4 bases and J shed 2 bases, with 11 bases lying between them. The CDR3 DNA is TGTGCCAGTAGTAGCCCGGGGAAGACTAATGAAAAACTGTTTTTT. It codes for CASSSPGKTNEKLFF.

This clonotype has at least ten counts. This chain links TRBV5-1 with TRBJ2-1; 7 positions match TRBD1. With 0 bases clipped from V and 7 bases from J, the junction kept 4 bases outside the gene matches. The CDR3 covers 14 residues. Germline-derived CDR1 and CDR2 are SGHRS and YFSETQ. The CDR3 DNA reads TGCGCCAGCAGCTTGGTCCCAGGGGGTAATGAGCAGTTCTTC. Amino acids: CASSLVPGGNEQFF.

The chain combines TRBV19 with TRBJ2-2; a possible D gene is TRBD1 (5 bases). The germline V and J ends were trimmed by 3 bases and 5 bases, with 10 bases remaining between them. CDR3 length: 14 amino acids. Germline V gene lookup returns CDR1 LNHDA and CDR2 SQIVND (reference sequence). The CDR3 DNA follows: TGTGCCAGTAGTATGAGAGACAGAACCGGGGAGCTGTTTTTT. It is translated as CASSMRDRTGELFF.

In this sample, this clonotype turned up many times. This rearrangement joins TRBV20-1 to TRBJ1-1; 11 nucleotides match TRBD1. The CDR3 is made up of 15 amino acids. CDR1 DFQATT and CDR2 SNEGSKA come from the germline V gene (reference sequence). Trimming at V came to 4 bases and at J to 5 bases, leaving 9 bases not matched to a gene. CDR3 sequence reads: CSATPGQGGRTEAFF. The CDR3, as DNA: TGCAGTGCTACTCCGGGACAGGGGGGTCGGACTGAAGCTTTCTTT.

This clonotype showed up many times. The J gene is TRBJ1-2, the V gene TRBV5-1, with no clear D. Deletions cut 0 bases from V and 4 bases from J, with 13 bases between. The CDR3 covers 15 residues. Germline V gene data show CDR1 as SGHRS and CDR2 as YFSETQ. This chain's CDR3 is CASSLDAGLSYGYTF. CDR3 in DNA: TGCGCCAGCAGCTTGGATGCAGGTTTAAGCTATGGCTACACCTTC. Filled out from reference TRBV5-1 and TRBJ1-2, the complete variable domain reads KAGVTQTPRYLIKTRGQQVTLSCSPISGHRSVSWYQQTPGQGLQFLFEYFSETQRNKGNFPGRFSGRQFSNSRSEMNVSTLELGDSALYLCASSLDAGLSYGYTFGSGTRLTVV.

This clonotype was detected many times. The chain joins TRBV27 to TRBJ2-7, with a tentative D call TRBD1 (6 bases). V shed 5 bases and J shed 3 bases, with 14 bases lying between them. The CDR3 loop spans 14 amino acids. CDR1 is MNHEY and CDR2 is SMNVEV in the germline V gene (reference sequence). The DNA for the CDR3 is TGTGCCAGCAGTCAATCGGGACAAAACTACGAGCAGTACTTC. Its protein product is CASSQSGQNYEQYF.

This clonotype has just a few counts. The chain employs TRBV5-4 and TRBJ2-7; D unclear. CDR1 and CDR2 (germline): SGHNT, YYREEE (reference sequence). V lost 1 base and J lost 0, with 8 bases in between. The CDR3 extends over 14 amino acids. CDR3 sequence reads: CASSLSDRSYEQYF. CDR3 DNA sequence: TGTGCCAGCAGCTTGTCTGATCGCTCCTACGAGCAGTACTTC.

The table lists this clonotype with many counts. CDR3 protein: CASRKGNEQFF. The DNA of the CDR3 is TGTGCCAGCAGGAAGGGTAATGAGCAGTTCTTC. The chain has TRBV6-2 or TRBV6-3 and TRBJ2-1, with D unclear. Trimming shortened V by 6 bases and J by 7 bases, and 7 bases separated the two germline ends. The CDR3 has 11 amino acids. The germline gives CDR1 MNHEY, CDR2 SVGEGT.

This clonotype was detected a few times. V and J are TRBV27 and TRBJ2-3; 12 nucleotides line up with TRBD2. The CDR3 consists of 15 residues. The germline gives CDR1 MNHEY, CDR2 SMNVEV (reference sequence). Trimming removed 4 bases from V and 6 bases from J; junction bases left unmatched: 5. This CDR3 is CASSWGTSGSDTQYF. The CDR3 nucleotides read TGTGCCAGCAGTTGGGGGACTAGCGGGTCGGATACGCAGTATTTT.

This clonotype was seen more than once but under ten times. The chain has TRBV7-3 and TRBJ1-1; TRBD1 might be the D (5 bases). V shed 4 bases and J shed 7 bases, with 13 bases lying between them. Looked up from germline, CDR1 is SGHTA and CDR2 is FQGTGA. This CDR3 has 13 amino acids. The CDR3 bases are TGTGCCAGCAGCTCTCAAATCCAGGGTGAAGCTTTCTTT. This encodes CASSSQIQGEAFF. Together with reference TRBV7-3 and TRBJ1-1, the CDR3 gives the full variable domain: GAGVSQTPSNKVTEKGKYVELRCDPISGHTALYWYRQSLGQGPEFLIYFQGTGAADDSGLPNDRFFAVRPEGSVSTLKIQRTERGDSAVYLCASSSQIQGEAFFGQGTRLTVV.

This clonotype was detected many times. CDR3 in amino acids: CASSLPLPSYEQYF. The CDR3 DNA follows: TGCGCCAGCAGCTTGCCACTCCCCTCCTACGAGCAGTACTTC. The V gene is TRBV5-1, the J gene TRBJ2-7; D is unclear. This CDR3 contains 14 residues. V lost 1 base to trimming and J lost 0 bases, with 8 bases between them. Germline assignment: CDR1 SGHRS and CDR2 YFSETQ.

V gene TRBV10-3 combines with J gene TRBJ1-5; 8 bases line up with TRBD1. This CDR3 is 17 amino acids long. CDR1 is ENHRY, CDR2 SYGVKD, per germline. V was pared by 2 bases and J by 0 bases, with 6 bases of the junction left unmatched. The CDR3 DNA is TGTGCCATCAGTGAGGACAGGGGCCTTTATAGCAATCAGCCCCAGCATTTT. This encodes CAISEDRGLYSNQPQHF.

In this sample, this clonotype turned up a few times. This chain joins TRBV7-9 and TRBJ1-1, with 12 nucleotides matching TRBD1. With 5 bases clipped from V and 1 base from J, the junction kept 8 bases outside the gene matches. The CDR3 length is 17 residues. Germline loops: CDR1 SEHNR, CDR2 FQNEAQ (reference sequence). The CDR3 DNA is TGTGCCAGCAGCAGCCGGGACAGGGGGCTCCAGAACACTGAAGCTTTCTTT. Translation gives CASSSRDRGLQNTEAFF.

The chain carries TRBV24-1 and TRBJ2-5; TRBD2 matches 7 bases. The CDR3 covers 15 residues. Germline V lookup: CDR1 KGHDR, CDR2 SFDVKD. Losses at the gene ends were 5 bases for V and 3 bases for J; bases not matched to a gene: 8. The CDR3 DNA sequence: TGTGCCACCAGTGTGTCGATTCTAGCGGAAGAGACCCAGTACTTC. It yields the protein CATSVSILAEETQYF.

This clonotype showed up many times. The CDR3 DNA sequence: TGTGCCAGCAGCGAGGACAGCGACTATGGCTACACCTTC. This translates into CASSEDSDYGYTF. The V call is TRBV7-2, the J call TRBJ1-2; tentative D call: TRBD1 (6 bases). With 5 bases removed from V and 3 bases from J, the gap between germline ends came to 10 bases. Germline V gene data show CDR1 as SGHTA and CDR2 as FQGNSA. CDR3 size: 13 residues.

This clonotype was counted many times. The chain has TRBV6-2 or TRBV6-3 and TRBJ2-2; D is unclear. The germline CDR1 and CDR2 sequences are MNHEY and SVGEGT. The CDR3 loop spans 12 amino acids. Trimming pared 5 bases from V and 4 bases from J, leaving 5 bases between. The DNA for the CDR3 is TGTGCCAGCAGTCGATTCACCGGGGAGCTGTTTTTT. Amino acid sequence: CASSRFTGELFF.

The sample holds many counts of this clonotype. This chain links TRBV11-3 with TRBJ2-1; D may be TRBD1 or TRBD2 (5 bases each). With 7 bases removed from V and 5 bases from J, the gap between germline ends came to 9 bases. Per the germline V gene, CDR1 is SGHNT and CDR2 is YENEEA. The CDR3 runs to 12 residues. This CDR3 reads CASNRGDNEQFF. DNA of the CDR3: TGTGCCAGCAACCGAGGGGACAATGAGCAGTTCTTC.

This clonotype was detected ten times or more. V and J are TRBV7-8 and TRBJ2-1; D is unresolved. Trimming stripped 0 bases from V and 7 bases from J, with 7 bases between. Germline V gene sequence: CDR1 SGHVS, CDR2 FQNEAQ. CDR3 size: 13 residues. In DNA, the CDR3 is TGTGCCAGCAGCTTAGCGCTGGATAATGAGCAGTTCTTC. Its translation is CASSLALDNEQFF.

Ten or more counts support this clonotype. The chain uses TRBV11-3 and TRBJ2-5, with 9 bases that match TRBD1. The CDR3 consists of 14 residues. V was pared by 5 bases and J by 4 bases, with 5 bases of the junction left unmatched. Germline V gives CDR1 SGHNT, CDR2 YENEEA. In DNA, the CDR3 is TGTGCCAGCAGCAGGGACAGGGAAGGAGAGACCCAGTACTTC. It yields the protein CASSRDREGETQYF.